One sample yielded the 5 T cell receptor beta chains listed below, sequenced in a study of blood T cell repertoires in COVID-19 (dated by TCRdb to about 2020). The protocol used for the library was the immunoSEQ multiplex PCR assay. The table was pulled from immuneACCESS by TCRdb, which kept in-frame rearrangements only. Such tables lose some clones; where checked, under half of the loss comes from unresolved V genes, and the rest has no known cause. The sample table shows roughly 220,000 clones, and nearly 90% are seen once. Jointly, the top ten make up more than 13% of the sample. The sample consisted of PBMCs or T cells enriched from blood (not recorded which). These receptors were taken from a man younger than 45 who had been exposed to COVID-19.

This chain uses TRBV7-9 with TRBJ2-3; D is undetermined. Trimming took 5 bases from V and 0 from J, leaving 6 bases between them. This CDR3 region has 13 residues. Germline V lookup: CDR1 SEHNR, CDR2 FQNEAQ (reference sequence). CDR3 region: CASSATSTDTQYF. CDR3 DNA sequence: TGTGCCAGCAGCGCTACTAGCACAGATACGCAGTATTTT.

A note on this clone: The sample has other DNA sequences that encode this CDR3 too. The rearrangement links TRBV20-1 to TRBJ2-7; D call uncertain. The V gene's germline CDR1 is DFQATT and CDR2 SNEGSKA (reference sequence). The CDR3 length is 11 residues. V shed 2 bases and J shed 4 bases, with 6 bases lying between them. CDR3 sequence (DNA): TGCAGTGCTAGACCACGGTACGAGCAGTACTTC. As protein: CSARPRYEQYF.

This rearrangement joins TRBV27 to TRBJ2-1; D perhaps matches TRBD1 (6 bases). Per germline, CDR1 MNHEY and CDR2 SMNVEV (reference sequence). The ends were cut back, 7 bases at V and 6 bases at J, with 19 bases in the middle. The CDR3 spans 15 residues. The CDR3 nucleotides are TGTGCCAGCACGTTATCCCCAGGGGCCGTCAATGAGCAGTTCTTC. This translates into CASTLSPGAVNEQFF.

This clone was detected once. This chain joins TRBV19 and TRBJ1-4; TRBD1 aligns across 7 bases. CDR1 and CDR2 (germline): LNHDA, SQIVND (reference sequence). V shed 3 bases and J 0 bases; nucleotides not matched to a gene: 4. The CDR3 totals 16 residues. The CDR3 is CASSMGQRATNEKLFF. Here the CDR3 DNA reads TGTGCCAGTAGTATGGGACAGCGAGCAACTAATGAAAAACTGTTTTTT.

The rearrangement links TRBV7-6 to TRBJ2-2, with D perhaps matching TRBD2 (5 bases). The V gene's germline CDR1 is SGHVS and CDR2 FNYEAQ. The CDR3 length is 15 residues. With 6 bases removed from V and 1 base from J, the gap between germline ends came to 12 bases. Written as DNA, the CDR3 is TGTGCCAGCAGTTTCAGAGGGTTGAACACCGGGGAGCTGTTTTTT. Protein sequence: CASSFRGLNTGELFF.